This T cell receptor beta chain was found in a study of persistence of HIV-infected CD4 T cells. This was the immunoSEQ version 4 assay in survey mode. TCRdb's table, derived via immunoSEQ multiplex PCR, lists solely in-frame clones and lacks some. The data show some 41,000 clones, 80% to 90% seen once. Study-level points and caveats: TCR oligoclonality correlated with proviral oligoclonality in the same sorted populations.

Regarding this clone: Antigen unknown.

The CDR3 totals 12 residues. The V gene end was trimmed by 7 bases and the J gene end by 6 bases; junction bases not matched to a gene: 4. Germline V gene data show CDR1 as SQVTM and CDR2 as ANQGSEA. Anti-CD3/anti-CD28 beads served as a nonspecific positive control stimulus. Sorting selected CD4+ T cells upregulating both CD40 ligand and CD69. Anti-CD28/CD49d costimulation, CD40-blocking antibody and enfuvirtide were given to CD8-depleted PBMCs for 18 hours. The sequence derives from an adult man with HIV who was CMV-seropositive. The starting material was CD4+ T cells sorted from PBMCs after approximately 20-hour stimulation, obtained from a patient who received antiretroviral therapy. The chain combines TRBV29-1 with TRBJ1-1; 11 bases fit TRBD1. For the CDR3, the DNA is TGCAGCGCCGGACAGGGGGCCTCTGAAGCTTTCTTT. It specifies CSAGQGASEAFF.